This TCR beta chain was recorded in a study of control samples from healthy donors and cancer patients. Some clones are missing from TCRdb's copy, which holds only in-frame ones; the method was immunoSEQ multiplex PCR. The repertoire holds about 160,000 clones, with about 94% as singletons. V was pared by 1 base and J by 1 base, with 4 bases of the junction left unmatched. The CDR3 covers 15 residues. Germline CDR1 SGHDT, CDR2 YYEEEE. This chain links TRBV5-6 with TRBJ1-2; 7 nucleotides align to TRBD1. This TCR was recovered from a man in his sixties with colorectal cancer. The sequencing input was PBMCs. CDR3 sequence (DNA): TGTGCCAGCAGCTTGAGGGACAGCGATAACTATGGCTACACCTTC. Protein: CASSLRDSDNYGYTF.